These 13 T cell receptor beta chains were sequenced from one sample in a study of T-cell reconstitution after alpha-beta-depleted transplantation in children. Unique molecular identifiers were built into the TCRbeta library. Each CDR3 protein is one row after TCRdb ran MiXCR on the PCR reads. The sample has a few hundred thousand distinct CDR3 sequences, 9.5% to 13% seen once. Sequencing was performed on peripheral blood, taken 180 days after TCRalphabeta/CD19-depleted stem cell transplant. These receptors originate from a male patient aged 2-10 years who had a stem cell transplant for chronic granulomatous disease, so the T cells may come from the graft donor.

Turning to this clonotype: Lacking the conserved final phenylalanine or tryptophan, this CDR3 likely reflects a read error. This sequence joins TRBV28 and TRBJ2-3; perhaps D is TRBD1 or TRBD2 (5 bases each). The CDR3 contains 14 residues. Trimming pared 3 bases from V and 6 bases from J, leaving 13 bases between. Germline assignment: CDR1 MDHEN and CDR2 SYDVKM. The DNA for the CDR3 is TGTGCCAGCAGTTTCTCCAGGGCGGGTGATACGCAGTATTAT. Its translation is CASSFSRAGDTQYY.

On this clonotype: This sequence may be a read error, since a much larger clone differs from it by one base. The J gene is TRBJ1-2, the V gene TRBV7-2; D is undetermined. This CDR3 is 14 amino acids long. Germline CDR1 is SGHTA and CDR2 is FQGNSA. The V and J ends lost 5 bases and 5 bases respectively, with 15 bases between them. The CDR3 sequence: CASSHPTYSYGYTF. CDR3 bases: TGTGCCAGCAGCCACCCAACCTATTCGTATGGCTACACCTTC.

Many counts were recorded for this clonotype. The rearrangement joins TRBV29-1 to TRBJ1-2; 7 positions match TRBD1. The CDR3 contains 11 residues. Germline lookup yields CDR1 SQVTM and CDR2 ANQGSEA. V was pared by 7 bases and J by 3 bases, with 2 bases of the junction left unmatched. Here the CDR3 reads CSAQGDYGYTF. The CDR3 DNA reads TGCAGCGCGCAGGGGGACTATGGCTACACCTTC.

The CDR3 region has the DNA TGTGCCAGCACTGCAACCGGGGCCCCGTACCAAGAGACCCAGTACTTC. It translates to CASTATGAPYQETQYF. The chain carries TRBV2 and TRBJ2-5, with D tentatively TRBD1 or TRBD2 (5 bases each). With 7 bases removed from V and 0 bases from J, the gap between germline ends came to 18 bases. The length of the CDR3 is 16 residues. Germline V lookup: CDR1 SNHLY, CDR2 FYNNEI.

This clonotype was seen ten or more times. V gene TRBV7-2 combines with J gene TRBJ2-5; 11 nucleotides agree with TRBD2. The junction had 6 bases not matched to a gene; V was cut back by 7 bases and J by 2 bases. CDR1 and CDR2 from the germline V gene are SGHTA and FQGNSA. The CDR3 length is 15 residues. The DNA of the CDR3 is TGTGCCAGCAACCCTAGCGGGGGGTCACAAGAGACCCAGTACTTC. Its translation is CASNPSGGSQETQYF.

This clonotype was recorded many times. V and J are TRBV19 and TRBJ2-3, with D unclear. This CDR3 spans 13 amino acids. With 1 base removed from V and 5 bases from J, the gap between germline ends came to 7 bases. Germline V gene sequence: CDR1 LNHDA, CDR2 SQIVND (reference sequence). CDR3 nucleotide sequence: TGTGCCAGTAGTATAGTAAGCCGAGATACGCAGTATTTT. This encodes CASSIVSRDTQYF. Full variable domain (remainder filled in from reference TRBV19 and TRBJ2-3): DGGITQSPKYLFRKEGQNVTLSCEQNLNHDAMYWYRQDPGQGLRLIYYSQIVNDFQKGDIAEGYSVSREKKESFPLTVTSAQKNPTAFYLCASSIVSRDTQYFGPGTRLTVL.

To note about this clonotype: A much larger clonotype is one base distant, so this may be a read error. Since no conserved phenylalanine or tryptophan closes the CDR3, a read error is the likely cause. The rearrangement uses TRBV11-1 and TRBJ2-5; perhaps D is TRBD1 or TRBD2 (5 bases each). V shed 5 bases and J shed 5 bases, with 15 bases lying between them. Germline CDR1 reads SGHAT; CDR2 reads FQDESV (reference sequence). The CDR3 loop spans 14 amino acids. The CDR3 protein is CASSPRGPGETQYY. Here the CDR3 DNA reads TGTGCCAGCAGCCCCCGGGGACCTGGCGAGACCCAGTACTAC.

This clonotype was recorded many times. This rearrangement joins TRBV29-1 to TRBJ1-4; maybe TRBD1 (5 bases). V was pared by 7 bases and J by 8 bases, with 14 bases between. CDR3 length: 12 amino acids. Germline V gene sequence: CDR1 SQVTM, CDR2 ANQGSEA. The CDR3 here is CSAAGAGEKLFF. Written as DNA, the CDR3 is TGCAGCGCCGCCGGGGCGGGAGAAAAACTGTTTTTT. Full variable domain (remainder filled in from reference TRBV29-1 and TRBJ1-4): SAVISQKPSRDICQRGTSLTIQCQVDSQVTMMFWYRQQPGQSLTLIATANQGSEATYESGFVIDKFPISRPNLTFSTLTVSNMSPEDSSIYLCSAAGAGEKLFFGSGTQLSVL.

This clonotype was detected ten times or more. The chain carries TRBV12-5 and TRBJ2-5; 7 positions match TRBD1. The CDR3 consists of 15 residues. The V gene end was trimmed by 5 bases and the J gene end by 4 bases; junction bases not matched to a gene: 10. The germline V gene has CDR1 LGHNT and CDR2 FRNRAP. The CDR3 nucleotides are TGTGCTAGTGGTAAAGGGACAGTCCCGGGAGAGACCCAGTACTTC. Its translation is CASGKGTVPGETQYF.

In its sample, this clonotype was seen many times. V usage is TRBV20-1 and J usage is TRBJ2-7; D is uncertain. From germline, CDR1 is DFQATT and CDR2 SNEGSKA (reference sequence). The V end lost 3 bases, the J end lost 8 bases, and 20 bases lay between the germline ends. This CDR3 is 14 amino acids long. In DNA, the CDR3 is TGCAGTGCTAGGTCCGGTGGGAAAAGGCTACAGCAGTACTTC. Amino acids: CSARSGGKRLQQYF.

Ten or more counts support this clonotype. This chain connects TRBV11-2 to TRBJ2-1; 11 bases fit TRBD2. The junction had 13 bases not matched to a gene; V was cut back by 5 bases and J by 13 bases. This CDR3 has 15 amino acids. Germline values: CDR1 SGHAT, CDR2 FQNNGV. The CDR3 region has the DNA TGTGCCAGCAGCGGACAGGGACTAGCGGATCCTTTTCAGTTCTTC. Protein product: CASSGQGLADPFQFF. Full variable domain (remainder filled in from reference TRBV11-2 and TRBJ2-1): EAGVAQSPRYKIIEKRQSVAFWCNPISGHATLYWYQQILGQGPKLLIQFQNNGVVDDSQLPKDRFSAERLKGVDSTLKIQPAKLEDSAVYLCASSGQGLADPFQFFGPGTRLTVL.

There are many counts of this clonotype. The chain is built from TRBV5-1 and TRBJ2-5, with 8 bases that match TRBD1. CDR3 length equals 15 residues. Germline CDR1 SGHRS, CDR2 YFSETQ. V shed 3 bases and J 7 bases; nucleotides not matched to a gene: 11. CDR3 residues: CASSSRGQVAGTQYF. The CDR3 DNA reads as TGCGCCAGCAGCTCACGGGGACAGGTGGCCGGGACCCAGTACTTC.

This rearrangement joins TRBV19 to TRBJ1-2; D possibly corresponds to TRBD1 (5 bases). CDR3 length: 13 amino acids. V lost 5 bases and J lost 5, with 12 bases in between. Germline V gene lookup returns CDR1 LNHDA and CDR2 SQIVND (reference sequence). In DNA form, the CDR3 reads TGTGCCAGTAGTTCCCCCGGGGGGTATGGCTACACCTTC. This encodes CASSSPGGYGYTF.